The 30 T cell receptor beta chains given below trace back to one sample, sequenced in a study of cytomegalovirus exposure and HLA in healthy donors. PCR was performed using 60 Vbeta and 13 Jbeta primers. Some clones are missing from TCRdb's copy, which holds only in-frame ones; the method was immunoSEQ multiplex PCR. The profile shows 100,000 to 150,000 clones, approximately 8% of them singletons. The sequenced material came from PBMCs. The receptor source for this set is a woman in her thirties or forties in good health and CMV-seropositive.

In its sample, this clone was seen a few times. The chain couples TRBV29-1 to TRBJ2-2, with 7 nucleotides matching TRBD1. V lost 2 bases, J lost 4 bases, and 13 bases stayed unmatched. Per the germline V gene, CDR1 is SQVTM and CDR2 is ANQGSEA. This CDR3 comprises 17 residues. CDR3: CSVESGRGRGGTGELFF. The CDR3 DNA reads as TGCAGCGTTGAATCCGGTAGGGGGCGCGGAGGCACCGGGGAGCTGTTTTTT.

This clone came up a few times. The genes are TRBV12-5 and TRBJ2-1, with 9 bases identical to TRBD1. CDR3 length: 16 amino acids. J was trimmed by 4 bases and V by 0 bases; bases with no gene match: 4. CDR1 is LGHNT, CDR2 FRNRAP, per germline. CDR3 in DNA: TGTGCTAGTGGTTTGGTACGCGGGACAGGGTACAATGAGCAGTTCTTC. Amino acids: CASGLVRGTGYNEQFF. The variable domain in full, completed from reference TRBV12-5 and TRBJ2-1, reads DARVTQTPRHKVTEMGQEVTMRCQPILGHNTVFWYRQTMMQGLELLAYFRNRAPLDDSGMPKDRFSAEMPDATLATLKIQPSEPRDSAVYFCASGLVRGTGYNEQFFGPGTRLTVL.

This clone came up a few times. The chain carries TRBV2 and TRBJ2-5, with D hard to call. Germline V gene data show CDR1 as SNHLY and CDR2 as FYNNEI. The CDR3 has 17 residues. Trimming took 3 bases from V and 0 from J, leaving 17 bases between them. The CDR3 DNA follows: TGTGCCAGCAGTGAGATTAGGCCAGGTCCGTACCAAGAGACCCAGTACTTC. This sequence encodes CASSEIRPGPYQETQYF.

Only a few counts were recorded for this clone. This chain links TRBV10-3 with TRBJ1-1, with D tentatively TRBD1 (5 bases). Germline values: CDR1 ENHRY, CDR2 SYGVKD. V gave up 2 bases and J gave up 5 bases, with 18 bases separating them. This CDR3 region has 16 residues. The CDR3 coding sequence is TGTGCCATCAGTGAGGGGGTCCGAACAAGGGGTACTGAAGCTTTCTTT. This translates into CAISEGVRTRGTEAFF.

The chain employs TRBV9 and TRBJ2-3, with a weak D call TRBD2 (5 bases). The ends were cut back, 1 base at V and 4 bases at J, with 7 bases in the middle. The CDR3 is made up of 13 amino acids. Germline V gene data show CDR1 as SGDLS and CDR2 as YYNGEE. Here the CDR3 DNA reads TGTGCCAGCAGCGTAAGCGGCCCAGATACGCAGTATTTT. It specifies CASSVSGPDTQYF.

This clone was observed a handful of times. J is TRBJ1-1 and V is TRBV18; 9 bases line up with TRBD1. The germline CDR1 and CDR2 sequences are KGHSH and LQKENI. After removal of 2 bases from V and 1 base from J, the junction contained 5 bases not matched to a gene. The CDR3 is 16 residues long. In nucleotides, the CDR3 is TGTGCCAGCTCACCAGGGACAGGGCAGGCGAACACTGAAGCTTTCTTT. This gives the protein CASSPGTGQANTEAFF.

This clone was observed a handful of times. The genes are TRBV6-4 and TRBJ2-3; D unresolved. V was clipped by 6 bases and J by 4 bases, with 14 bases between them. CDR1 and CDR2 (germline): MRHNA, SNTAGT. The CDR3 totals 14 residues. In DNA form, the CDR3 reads TGTGCCAGCAGCAAGACCGGGTCATCAGATACGCAGTATTTT. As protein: CASSKTGSSDTQYF.

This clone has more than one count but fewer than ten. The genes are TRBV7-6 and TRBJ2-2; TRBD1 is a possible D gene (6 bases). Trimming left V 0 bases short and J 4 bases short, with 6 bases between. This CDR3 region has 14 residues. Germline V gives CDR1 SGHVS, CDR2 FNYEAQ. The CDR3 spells CASSLAGATGELFF. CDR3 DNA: TGTGCCAGCAGCTTAGCGGGGGCCACCGGGGAGCTGTTTTTT.

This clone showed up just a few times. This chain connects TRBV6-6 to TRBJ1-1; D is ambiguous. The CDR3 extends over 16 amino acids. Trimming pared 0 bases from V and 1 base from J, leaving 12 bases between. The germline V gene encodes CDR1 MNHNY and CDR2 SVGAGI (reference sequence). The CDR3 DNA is TGTGCCAGCAGTTACTCGAGCGGCGGCCAGAACACTGAAGCTTTCTTT. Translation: CASSYSSGGQNTEAFF.

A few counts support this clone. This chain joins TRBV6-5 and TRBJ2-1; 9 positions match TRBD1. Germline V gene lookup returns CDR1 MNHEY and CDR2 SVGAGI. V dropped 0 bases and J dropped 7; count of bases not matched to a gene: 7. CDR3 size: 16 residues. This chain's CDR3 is CASSYSGTGIRNEQFF. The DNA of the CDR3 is TGTGCCAGCAGTTACTCTGGGACAGGGATAAGGAATGAGCAGTTCTTC.

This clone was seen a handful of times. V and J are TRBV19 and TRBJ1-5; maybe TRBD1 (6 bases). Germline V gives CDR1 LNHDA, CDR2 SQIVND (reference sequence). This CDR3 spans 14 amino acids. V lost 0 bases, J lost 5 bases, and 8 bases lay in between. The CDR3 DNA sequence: TGTGCCAGTAGTATAGAGGGGGCTCATCAGCCCCAGCATTTT. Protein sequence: CASSIEGAHQPQHF.

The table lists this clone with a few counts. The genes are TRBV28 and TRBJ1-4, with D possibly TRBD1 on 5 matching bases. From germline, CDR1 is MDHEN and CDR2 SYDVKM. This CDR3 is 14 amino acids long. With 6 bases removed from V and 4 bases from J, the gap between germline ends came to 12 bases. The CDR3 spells CASRKGLLNEKLFF. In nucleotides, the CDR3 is TGTGCCAGCAGAAAGGGGCTCCTTAATGAAAAACTGTTTTTT. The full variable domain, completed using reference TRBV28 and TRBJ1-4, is DVKVTQSSRYLVKRTGEKVFLECVQDMDHENMFWYRQDPGLGLRLIYFSYDVKMKEKGDIPEGYSVSREKKERFSLILESASTNQTSMYLCASRKGLLNEKLFFGSGTQLSVL.

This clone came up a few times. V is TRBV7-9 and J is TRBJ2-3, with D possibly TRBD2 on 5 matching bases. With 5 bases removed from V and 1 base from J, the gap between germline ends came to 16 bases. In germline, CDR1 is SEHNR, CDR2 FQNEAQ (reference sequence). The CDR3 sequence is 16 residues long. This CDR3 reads CASSAEEGSGTDTQYF. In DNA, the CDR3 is TGTGCCAGCAGCGCGGAGGAAGGGTCGGGCACAGATACGCAGTATTTT.

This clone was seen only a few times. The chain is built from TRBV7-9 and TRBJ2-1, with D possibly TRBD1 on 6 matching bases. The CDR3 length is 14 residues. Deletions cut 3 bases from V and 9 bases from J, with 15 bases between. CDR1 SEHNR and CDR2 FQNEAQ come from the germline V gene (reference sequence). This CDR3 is CASSFQQGLSEQFF. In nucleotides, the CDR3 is TGTGCCAGCAGCTTCCAACAGGGCCTATCTGAGCAGTTCTTC. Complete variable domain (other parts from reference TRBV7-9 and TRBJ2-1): DTGVSQNPRHKITKRGQNVTFRCDPISEHNRLYWYRQTLGQGPEFLTYFQNEAQLEKSRLLSDRFSAERPKGSFSTLEIQRTEQGDSAMYLCASSFQQGLSEQFFGPGTRLTVL.

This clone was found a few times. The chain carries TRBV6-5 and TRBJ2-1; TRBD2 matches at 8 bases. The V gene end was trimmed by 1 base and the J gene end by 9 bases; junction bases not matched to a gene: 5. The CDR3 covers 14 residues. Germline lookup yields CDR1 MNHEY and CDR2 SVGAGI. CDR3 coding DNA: TGTGCCAGCAGTTACTTTAGCGGGGACTCTGAGCAGTTCTTC. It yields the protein CASSYFSGDSEQFF.

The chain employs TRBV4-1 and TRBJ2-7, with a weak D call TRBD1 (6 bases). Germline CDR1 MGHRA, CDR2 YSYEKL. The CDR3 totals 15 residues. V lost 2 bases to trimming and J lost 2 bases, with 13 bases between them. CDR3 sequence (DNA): TGCGCCAGCAGCCAAACCGGGACACCACCCTACGAGCAGTACTTC. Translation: CASSQTGTPPYEQYF.

CDR3 sequence: CASREYRAGDQPQHF. As DNA, the CDR3 is TGTGCCAGCAGAGAATACAGGGCCGGGGATCAGCCCCAGCATTTT. This chain links TRBV6-1 with TRBJ1-5, with D possibly TRBD1 on 6 matching bases. V shed 6 bases and J shed 5 bases, with 17 bases lying between them. This CDR3 region has 15 residues. Germline loops: CDR1 MNHNS, CDR2 SASEGT.

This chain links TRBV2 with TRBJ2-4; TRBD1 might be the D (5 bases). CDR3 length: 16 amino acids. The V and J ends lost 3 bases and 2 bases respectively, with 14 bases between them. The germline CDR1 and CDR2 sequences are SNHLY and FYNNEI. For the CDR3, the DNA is TGTGCCAGCAGTGATTTGGGGCGCGTGTCCAAAAACATTCAGTACTTC. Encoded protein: CASSDLGRVSKNIQYF.

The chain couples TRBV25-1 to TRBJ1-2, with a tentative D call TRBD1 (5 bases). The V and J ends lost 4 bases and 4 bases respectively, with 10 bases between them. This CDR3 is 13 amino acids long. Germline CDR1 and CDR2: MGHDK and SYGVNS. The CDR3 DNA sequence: TGTGCCAGCAGTGTGGGACTACTCTATGGCTACACCTTC. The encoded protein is CASSVGLLYGYTF.

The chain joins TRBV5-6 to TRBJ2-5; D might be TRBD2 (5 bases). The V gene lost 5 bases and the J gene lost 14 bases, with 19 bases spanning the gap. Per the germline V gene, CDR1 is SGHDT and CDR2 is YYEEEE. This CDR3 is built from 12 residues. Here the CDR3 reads CASRWGVGDTYF. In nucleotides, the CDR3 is TGTGCCAGCAGGTGGGGAGTCGGGGATACCTACTTC.

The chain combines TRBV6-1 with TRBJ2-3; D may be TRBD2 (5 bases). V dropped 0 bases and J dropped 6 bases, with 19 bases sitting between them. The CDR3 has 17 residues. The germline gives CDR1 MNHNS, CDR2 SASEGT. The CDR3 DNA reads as TGTGCCAGCAGTGAAGCGCCTGTAGCGTCCCCTTCGGATACGCAGTATTTT. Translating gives CASSEAPVASPSDTQYF.

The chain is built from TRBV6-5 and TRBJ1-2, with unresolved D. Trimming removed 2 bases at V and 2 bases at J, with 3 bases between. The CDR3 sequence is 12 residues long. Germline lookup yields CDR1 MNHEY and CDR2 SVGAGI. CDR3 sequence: CASSYQNYGYTF. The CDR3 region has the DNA TGTGCCAGCAGTTACCAGAACTATGGCTACACCTTC.

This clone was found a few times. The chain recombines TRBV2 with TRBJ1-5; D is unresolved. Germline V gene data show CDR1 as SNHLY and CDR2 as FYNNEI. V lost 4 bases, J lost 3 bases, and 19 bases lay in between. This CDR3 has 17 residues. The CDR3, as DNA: TGTGCCAGCAGTGGTGGGCAGGCCCTATTTTTCAATCAGCCCCAGCATTTT. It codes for CASSGGQALFFNQPQHF.

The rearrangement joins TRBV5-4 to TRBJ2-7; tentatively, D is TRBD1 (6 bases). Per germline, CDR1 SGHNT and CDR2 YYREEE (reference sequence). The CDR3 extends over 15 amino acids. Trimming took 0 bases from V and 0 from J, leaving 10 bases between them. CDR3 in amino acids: CASSLEGELSYEQYF. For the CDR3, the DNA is TGTGCCAGCAGCTTGGAGGGGGAACTCTCCTACGAGCAGTACTTC.

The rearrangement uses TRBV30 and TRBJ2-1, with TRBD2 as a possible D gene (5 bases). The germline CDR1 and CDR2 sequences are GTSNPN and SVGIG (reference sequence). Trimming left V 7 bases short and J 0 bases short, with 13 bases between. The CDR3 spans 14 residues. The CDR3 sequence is CALRPGSSYNEQFF. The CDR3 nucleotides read TGTGCCTTGCGACCGGGGAGCTCCTACAATGAGCAGTTCTTC. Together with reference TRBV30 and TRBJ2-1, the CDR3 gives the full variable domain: SQTIHQWPATLVQPVGSPLSLECTVEGTSNPNLYWYRQAAGRGLQLLFYSVGIGQISSEVPQNLSASRPQDRQFILSSKKLLLSDSGFYLCALRPGSSYNEQFFGPGTRLTVL.

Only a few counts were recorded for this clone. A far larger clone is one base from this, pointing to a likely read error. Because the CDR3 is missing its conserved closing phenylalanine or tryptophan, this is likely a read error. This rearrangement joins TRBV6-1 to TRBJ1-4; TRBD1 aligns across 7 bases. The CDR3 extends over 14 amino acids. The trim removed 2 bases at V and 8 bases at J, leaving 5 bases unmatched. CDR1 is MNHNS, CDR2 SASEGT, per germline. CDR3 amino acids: CASSELRGKEKLFV. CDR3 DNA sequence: TGTGCCAGCAGTGAACTCAGGGGGAAAGAAAAACTGTTTGTT.

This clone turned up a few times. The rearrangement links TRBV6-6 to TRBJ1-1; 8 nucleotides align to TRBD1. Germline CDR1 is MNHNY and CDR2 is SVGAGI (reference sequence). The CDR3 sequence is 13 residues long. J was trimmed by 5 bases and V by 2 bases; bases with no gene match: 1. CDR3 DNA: TGTGCCAGCAGTTACGACAGGGGAACTGAAGCTTTCTTT. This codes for CASSYDRGTEAFF.

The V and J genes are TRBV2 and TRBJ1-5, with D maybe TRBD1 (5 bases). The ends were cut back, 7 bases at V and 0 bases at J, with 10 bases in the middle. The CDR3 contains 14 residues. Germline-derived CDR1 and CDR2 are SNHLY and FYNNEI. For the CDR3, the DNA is TGTGCCAGCAATAACGGACATAGCAATCAGCCCCAGCATTTT. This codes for CASNNGHSNQPQHF.

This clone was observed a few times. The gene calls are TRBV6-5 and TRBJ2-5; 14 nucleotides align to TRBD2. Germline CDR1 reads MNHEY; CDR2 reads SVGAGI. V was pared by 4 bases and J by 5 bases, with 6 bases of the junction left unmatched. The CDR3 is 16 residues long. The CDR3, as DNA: TGTGCCAGCAGTTGGGGACTAGCGGGGGAGCGGGAGACCCAGTACTTC. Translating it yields CASSWGLAGERETQYF.

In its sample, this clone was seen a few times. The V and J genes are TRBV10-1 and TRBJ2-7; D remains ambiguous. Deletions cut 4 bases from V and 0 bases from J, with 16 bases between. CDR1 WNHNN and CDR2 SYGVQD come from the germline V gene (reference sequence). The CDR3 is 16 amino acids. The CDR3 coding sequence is TGCGCCAGCAGTGGACCCCGCGTCCGGAGCTCCTACGAGCAGTACTTC. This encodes CASSGPRVRSSYEQYF.